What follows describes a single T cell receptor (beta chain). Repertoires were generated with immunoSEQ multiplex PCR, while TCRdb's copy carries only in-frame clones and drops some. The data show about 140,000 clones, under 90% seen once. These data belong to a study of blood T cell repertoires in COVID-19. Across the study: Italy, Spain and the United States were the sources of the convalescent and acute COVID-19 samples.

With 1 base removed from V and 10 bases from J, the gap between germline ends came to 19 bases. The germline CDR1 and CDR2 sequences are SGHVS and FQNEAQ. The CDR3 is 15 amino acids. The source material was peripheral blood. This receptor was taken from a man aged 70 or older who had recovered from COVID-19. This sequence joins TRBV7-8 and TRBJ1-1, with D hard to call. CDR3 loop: CASSLDEVRARGAFF. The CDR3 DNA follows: TGTGCCAGCAGCTTAGATGAGGTGAGGGCACGCGGAGCTTTCTTT.